This T cell receptor beta chain was identified during a study of cytomegalovirus exposure and HLA in healthy donors. The CDR3 runs to 16 residues. Trimming removed 1 base from V and 0 bases from J, with 10 bases in between. The V gene's germline CDR1 is SGHTA and CDR2 FQGNSA. Regarding this clone: The antigen is undetermined.

Study results and limitations: In a later analysis, at a false discovery rate of 0.05, 15,000 to 20,000 TCR beta sequences were associated with HLA alleles.

The study ran its PCR with 60 Vbeta and 13 Jbeta primers. Sequenced by immunoSEQ multiplex PCR; TCRdb stores in-frame clones only, minus some. The table records approximately 170,000 clones, just under 75% of them present only once. The gene calls are TRBV7-2 and TRBJ2-1; tentative D call: TRBD1 (6 bases). Sequenced: PBMCs. This TCR was sampled from a man aged 25 to 40 in good health and CMV-seropositive. The CDR3 loop is CASSLDDRSSYNEQFF. Here the CDR3 DNA reads TGTGCCAGCAGCTTAGACGACAGGAGCTCCTACAATGAGCAGTTCTTC.